This T cell receptor beta chain was obtained from a study of T cells in Graves' hyperthyroidism and ophthalmopathy. Diagnosing involved the use of clinical symptoms, serum thyroxine and TRAb, thyroid ultrasound and orbital computed tomography. Using approximately 10 ml of fresh peripheral blood, PBMCs were prepared. Study-level findings and limits: In blood, most of the thyroid clonotypes expanded above 0.001 were also present.

The source material, RNA transcripts, was used to amplify TCR beta CDR3 regions. The TCR CDR3 first-round RT-PCR relied on the HTBI primer set. One entry per CDR3 protein results from TCRdb running MiXCR on the multiplex PCR reads. Of fewer than 550,000 distinct CDR3 sequences listed, roughly 24% are singletons. This clonotype was picked up many times. Its antigen is still unknown. Sequences were obtained from blood. The source of this sequence is a woman aged 25 to 39 with Graves' ophthalmopathy.

The CDR3 region is CASSLGIGGANVLTF. CDR3 nucleotide sequence: TGTGCCAGCAGCTTAGGCATAGGTGGGGCCAACGTCCTGACTTTC. The chain recombines TRBV7-3 with TRBJ2-6; D call uncertain. V was shortened by 2 bases and J by 3 bases, with 8 bases between the two germline ends. The CDR3 covers 15 residues. CDR1 is SGHTA, CDR2 FQGTGA, per germline.